A selection of T cell receptor beta chains follows, all from one sample in a study of shared clonotypes between healthy human individuals. TCRdb keeps only in-frame clones here, not all; method: immunoSEQ multiplex PCR. In the table there are 400,000 to 600,000 clones, about 96% of which are singletons. The sequenced sample consisted of naive CD4+ T cells sorted from blood. The receptors come from a woman aged 30 to 39 in good health. CDR3s include the opening cysteine and the closing phenylalanine or tryptophan. A D gene is named only where the DNA matches it firmly. Size is stated for part of the rows, as once, few or many counts, or as a class when the clone is expanded.

14	TRBV7-8	NA	NA	TRBJ1-1	TGTGCCAGCAGCTTAGAAAGCGTCGGCACTGAAGCTTTCTTT	CASSLESVGTEAFF
15	TRBV19	NA	NA	TRBJ2-1	TGTGCCGGGCAGAGGAACGGCTGCTCCTACAATGAGCAGTTCTTC	CAGQRNGCSYNEQFF
14	TRBV10-3	NA	NA	TRBJ1-5	TGTGCCATCAGTGATGGTAACCTTTTCCAGCCCCAGCATTTT	CAISDGNLFQPQHF
16	TRBV9	NA	once	TRBJ2-2	TGTGCCAGCAGCGTATTAACGGGAAGGGCCACCGGGGAGCTGTTTTTT	CASSVLTGRATGELFF
16	TRBV7-9	NA	NA	TRBJ1-3	TGTGCCAGCAGCTCAGGCCGACAGGTTCCTGGAAACACCATATATTTT	CASSSGRQVPGNTIYF
14	TRBV6-1	TRBD1	NA	TRBJ2-7	TGTGCCAGCAGCGGGACAGGGGGCCGCGACGAGCAGTACTTC	CASSGTGGRDEQYF
17	TRBV4-1	TRBD2	NA	TRBJ2-5	TGCGCCAGCAGCCAAGATAGCCTAGCGGACTTCCAAGAGACCCAGTACTTC	CASSQDSLADFQETQYF
17	TRBV25-1	NA	NA	TRBJ2-1	TGTGCCAGCAGTGATTCAACCCCGGGACTGGCCTACAATGAGCAGTTCTTC	CASSDSTPGLAYNEQFF
16	TRBV4-1	TRBD2	NA	TRBJ2-7	TGCGCCAGCAGCCATAAACCGACGACTAGCGTAGACGAGCAGTACTTC	CASSHKPTTSVDEQYF
14	TRBV28	NA	NA	TRBJ2-7	TGTGCCAGCAGCGGAGAGGGCCTAACCTACGAGCAGTACTTC	CASSGEGLTYEQYF
14	TRBV18	NA	few	TRBJ1-1	TGTGCCAGCTCACGCCAGGGACGGAACACTGAAGCTTTCTTT	CASSRQGRNTEAFF
14	TRBV18	NA	few	TRBJ1-1	TGTGCCAGCTCACCTATGACAGGCGACACTGAAGCTTTCTTT	CASSPMTGDTEAFF
15	TRBV11-2	NA	NA	TRBJ2-7	TGTGCCAGCAGCTTATTGCAGTTTCCTTCCTACGAGCAGTACTTC	CASSLLQFPSYEQYF
11	TRBV28	NA	NA	TRBJ1-2	TGTGCCACGAACACAGGCTATGGCTACACCTTC	CATNTGYGYTF
13	TRBV28	TRBD2	NA	TRBJ2-5	TGTGCCAGCAGAAGGGACTATCAAGAGACCCAGTACTTC	CASRRDYQETQYF
16	TRBV7-8	NA	NA	TRBJ2-7	TGTGCCAGCAGCCAAAGACGGCTAGATAGCTCCTACGAGCAGTACTTC	CASSQRRLDSSYEQYF
12	TRBV2	TRBD1	NA	TRBJ2-7	TGTGCCAGCAGTTCGGGACAGGGATTGTCGTACTTC	CASSSGQGLSYF
14	TRBV27	NA	NA	TRBJ1-3	TGTGCCAGCAGTTCGGGCACACAAGGCGGCACCATATATTTT	CASSSGTQGGTIYF
16	TRBV6-5	NA	once	TRBJ1-6	TGTGCCAGCAGTTACATGGGGAACGCCTATAATTCACCCCTCCACTTT	CASSYMGNAYNSPLHF
14	TRBV5-1	NA	NA	TRBJ1-5	TGCGCCAGCAGCTTGGGTGTGAGCAATCAGCCCCAGCATTTT	CASSLGVSNQPQHF
13	TRBV29-1	TRBD1	NA	TRBJ1-2	TGCAGCGTCATTGGGGACAGGGATGCCGGCTACACCTTC	CSVIGDRDAGYTF
13	TRBV5-4	NA	few	TRBJ1-2	TGTGCCAGCAGCTTCAGGGGTTACTATGGCTACACCTTC	CASSFRGYYGYTF
18	TRBV5-8	TRBD2	NA	TRBJ2-1	TGTGCCAGCAGCTTGGCTTCGGGACTAGCGGGAGCTTACAATGAGCAGTTCTTC	CASSLASGLAGAYNEQFF
14	TRBV2	NA	NA	TRBJ1-4	TGTGCCAGCAACCCCGGGACATCCTATCAAAAACTGTTTTTT	CASNPGTSYQKLFF
14	TRBV28	NA	NA	TRBJ1-5	TGTGCCAGCAGTTTGAAGGGGAGCAATCAGCCCCAGCATTTT	CASSLKGSNQPQHF
15	TRBV19	NA	NA	TRBJ2-1	TGTGCCAGTAGTATAGCTAGCCACCCCTACAATGAGCAGTTCTTC	CASSIASHPYNEQFF
13	TRBV5-6	NA	NA	TRBJ1-1	TGTGCCAGCAGCCCGTCCGGGGTAGTAGGGGCTTTCTTT	CASSPSGVVGAFF
15	TRBV9	NA	NA	TRBJ1-2	TGTGCCAGCAGCGTAGGAGGGGGGGGCCCCTATGGCTACACCTTC	CASSVGGGGPYGYTF
20	TRBV4-1	TRBD2	NA	TRBJ2-7	TGCGCCAGCAGCCAAGCTCCGGCGGTCGGAATAGCGGGAGTTGGCTACGAGCAGTACTTC	CASSQAPAVGIAGVGYEQYF
16	TRBV5-1	NA	NA	TRBJ1-1	TGCGCCAGCAGCCCTCCTACGACTGGTTTGAACACTGAAGCTTTCTTT	CASSPPTTGLNTEAFF
14	TRBV11-2	NA	once	TRBJ2-7	TGTGCCAGCAGCTTAGTGGGACCGTCCTACGAGCAGTACTTC	CASSLVGPSYEQYF
15	TRBV6-1	TRBD1	NA	TRBJ2-7	TGTGCCAGCAGTTTATTAAACAGGGGGCCCTACGAGCAGTACTTC	CASSLLNRGPYEQYF
12	TRBV7-9	NA	NA	TRBJ2-7	TGTGCCAGCAGCATTCAGGGCCACGAGCAGTACTTC	CASSIQGHEQYF
14	TRBV28	TRBD1	NA	TRBJ1-1	TGTGCCAGCAGTTTGCGAGGGGGCCCCGCTCAAGCTTTCTTT	CASSLRGGPAQAFF
13	TRBV10-1	NA	NA	TRBJ2-7	TGCGCCAGCAGTGGTAAACGTCTCGACGAGCAGTACTTC	CASSGKRLDEQYF
14	TRBV9	TRBD1	NA	TRBJ2-7	TGTGCCAGCAGCCCCCGGACAGGGTGGAACGAGCAGTACTTC	CASSPRTGWNEQYF
16	TRBV11-2	TRBD2	NA	TRBJ2-1	TGTGCCAGCAGTCCCCGGGTAGCGGGGGGGTACAATGAGCAGTTCTTC	CASSPRVAGGYNEQFF
18	TRBV10-2	TRBD2	NA	TRBJ2-7	TGCGCCAGCAGTGGGGGACTAGCGGGAAGTAGCGGGTCCTACGAGCAGTACTTC	CASSGGLAGSSGSYEQYF
15	TRBV4-1	NA	NA	TRBJ1-1	TGCGCCAGCAGCCAAGGAAGGAGGGAAAGGAGTGAAGCTTTCTTT	CASSQGRRERSEAFF